What follows describes a single T cell receptor (beta chain). Sequencing used immunoSEQ multiplex PCR; TCRdb keeps in-frame clones, though not all of them. Among 20,000 to 25,000 clones listed, around 92% were seen once. This sample stems from a study of blood T cell repertoires in COVID-19. Germline values: CDR1 SNHLY, CDR2 FYNNEI. The CDR3 runs to 14 residues. The V gene lost 1 base and the J gene lost 3 bases, with 9 bases spanning the gap. Sequencing input: peripheral blood. The chain is built from TRBV2 and TRBJ1-1; D gene uncertain. The sequence came from a woman aged 70-85 years with active COVID-19. The CDR3 region is CASSEGRWDTEAFF. CDR3 DNA: TGTGCCAGCAGTGAAGGGAGATGGGACACTGAAGCTTTCTTT.